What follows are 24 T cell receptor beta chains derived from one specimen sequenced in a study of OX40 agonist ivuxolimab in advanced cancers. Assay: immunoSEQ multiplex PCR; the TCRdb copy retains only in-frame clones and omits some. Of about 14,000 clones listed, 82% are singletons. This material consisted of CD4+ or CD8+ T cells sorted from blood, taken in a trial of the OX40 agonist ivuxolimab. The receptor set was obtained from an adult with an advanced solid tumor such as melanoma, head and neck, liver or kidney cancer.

In nucleotides, the CDR3 is TGCGCCAGCAGCCAAGCCGCGTCACCGGACTACGAGCAGTACTTC. It translates to CASSQAASPDYEQYF. This sequence joins TRBV4-3 and TRBJ2-7; no clear D gene. Germline loops: CDR1 LGHNA, CDR2 YSLEER. The CDR3 spans 15 residues. Trimming stripped 1 base from V and 3 bases from J, with 13 bases between.

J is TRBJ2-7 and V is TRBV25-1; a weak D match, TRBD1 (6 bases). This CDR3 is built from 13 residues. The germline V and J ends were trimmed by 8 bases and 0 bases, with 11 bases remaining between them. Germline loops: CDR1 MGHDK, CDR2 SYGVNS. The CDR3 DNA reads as TGTGCCAGCGGCTTGACAGGCTCCTACGAGCAGTACTTC. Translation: CASGLTGSYEQYF.

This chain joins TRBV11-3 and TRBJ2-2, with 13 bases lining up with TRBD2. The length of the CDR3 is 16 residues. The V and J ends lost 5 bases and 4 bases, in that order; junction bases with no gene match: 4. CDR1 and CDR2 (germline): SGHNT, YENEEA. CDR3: CASSPGLAGATGELFF. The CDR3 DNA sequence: TGTGCCAGCAGCCCCGGACTAGCGGGGGCCACCGGGGAGCTGTTTTTT.

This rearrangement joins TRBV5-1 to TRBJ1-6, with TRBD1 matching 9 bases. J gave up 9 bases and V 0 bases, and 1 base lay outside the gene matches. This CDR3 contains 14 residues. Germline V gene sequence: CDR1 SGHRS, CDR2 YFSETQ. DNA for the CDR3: TGCGCCAGCAGCTTGGGGACAGGGGTTTCACCCCTCCACTTT. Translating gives CASSLGTGVSPLHF. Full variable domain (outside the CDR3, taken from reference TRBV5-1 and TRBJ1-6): KAGVTQTPRYLIKTRGQQVTLSCSPISGHRSVSWYQQTPGQGLQFLFEYFSETQRNKGNFPGRFSGRQFSNSRSEMNVSTLELGDSALYLCASSLGTGVSPLHFGNGTRLTVT.

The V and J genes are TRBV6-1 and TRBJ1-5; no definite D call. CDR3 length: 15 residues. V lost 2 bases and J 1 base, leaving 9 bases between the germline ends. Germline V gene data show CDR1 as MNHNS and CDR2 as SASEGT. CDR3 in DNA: TGTGCCAGCAGTGAAAACCCGGGGAGCAATCAGCCCCAGCATTTT. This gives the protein CASSENPGSNQPQHF.

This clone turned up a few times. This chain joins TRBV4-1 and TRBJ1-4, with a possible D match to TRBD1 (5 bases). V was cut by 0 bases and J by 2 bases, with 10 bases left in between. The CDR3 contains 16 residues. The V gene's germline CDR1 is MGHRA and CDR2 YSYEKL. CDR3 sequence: CASSQDGGATNEKLFF. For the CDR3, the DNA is TGCGCCAGCAGCCAAGATGGTGGGGCCACTAATGAAAAACTGTTTTTT.

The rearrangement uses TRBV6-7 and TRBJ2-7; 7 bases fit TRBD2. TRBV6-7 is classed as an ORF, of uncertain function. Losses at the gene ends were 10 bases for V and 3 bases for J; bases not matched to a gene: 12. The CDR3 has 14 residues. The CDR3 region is CATSIGGSSYEQYF. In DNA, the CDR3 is TGTGCCACTTCCATCGGGGGGAGCAGCTACGAGCAGTACTTC.

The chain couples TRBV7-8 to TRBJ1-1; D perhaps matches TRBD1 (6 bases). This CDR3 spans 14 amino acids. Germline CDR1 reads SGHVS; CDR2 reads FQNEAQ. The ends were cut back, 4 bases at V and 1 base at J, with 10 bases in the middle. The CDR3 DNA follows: TGTGCCAGCAGCTCCCTACAGGGGAACACTGAAGCTTTCTTT. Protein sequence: CASSSLQGNTEAFF.

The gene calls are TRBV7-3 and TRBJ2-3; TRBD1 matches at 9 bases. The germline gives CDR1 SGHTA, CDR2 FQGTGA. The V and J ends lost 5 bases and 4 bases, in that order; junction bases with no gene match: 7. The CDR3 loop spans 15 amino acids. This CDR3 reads CASSPGTGSSDTQYF. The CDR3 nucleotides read TGTGCCAGCAGCCCAGGGACAGGGAGTTCAGATACGCAGTATTTT. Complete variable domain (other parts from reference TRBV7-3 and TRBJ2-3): GAGVSQTPSNKVTEKGKYVELRCDPISGHTALYWYRQSLGQGPEFLIYFQGTGAADDSGLPNDRFFAVRPEGSVSTLKIQRTERGDSAVYLCASSPGTGSSDTQYFGPGTRLTVL.

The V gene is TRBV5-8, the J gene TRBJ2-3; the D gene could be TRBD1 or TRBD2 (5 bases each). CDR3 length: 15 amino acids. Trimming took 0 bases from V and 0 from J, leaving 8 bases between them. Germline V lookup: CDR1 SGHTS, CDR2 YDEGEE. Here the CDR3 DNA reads TGTGCCAGCAGCTTGGGACGGGACAGCACAGATACGCAGTATTTT. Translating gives CASSLGRDSTDTQYF. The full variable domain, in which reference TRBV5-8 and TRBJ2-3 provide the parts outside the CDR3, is EAGVTQSPTHLIKTRGQQATLRCSPISGHTSVYWYQQALGLGLQFLLWYDEGEERNRGNFPPRFSGRQFPNYSSELNVNALELEDSALYLCASSLGRDSTDTQYFGPGTRLTVL.

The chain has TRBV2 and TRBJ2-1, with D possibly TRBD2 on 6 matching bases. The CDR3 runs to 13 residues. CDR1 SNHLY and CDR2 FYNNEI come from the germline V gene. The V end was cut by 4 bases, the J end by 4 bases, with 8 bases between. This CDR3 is CASSAAGYNEQFF. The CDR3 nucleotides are TGTGCCAGCAGTGCCGCGGGGTACAATGAGCAGTTCTTC.

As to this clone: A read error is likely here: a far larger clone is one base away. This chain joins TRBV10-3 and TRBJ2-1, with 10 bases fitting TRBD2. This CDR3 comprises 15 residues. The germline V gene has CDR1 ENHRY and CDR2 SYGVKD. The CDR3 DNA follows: TGTGCAGTAGAGGTAGCGGGAGGTTTCTACGATGAGCAGTTCTTC. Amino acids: CAVEVAGGFYDEQFF.

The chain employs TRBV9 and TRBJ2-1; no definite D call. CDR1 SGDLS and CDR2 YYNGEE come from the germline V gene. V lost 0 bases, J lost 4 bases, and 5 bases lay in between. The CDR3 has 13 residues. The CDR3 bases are TGTGCCAGCAGCGTAGGCTATTACAATGAGCAGTTCTTC. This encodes CASSVGYYNEQFF.

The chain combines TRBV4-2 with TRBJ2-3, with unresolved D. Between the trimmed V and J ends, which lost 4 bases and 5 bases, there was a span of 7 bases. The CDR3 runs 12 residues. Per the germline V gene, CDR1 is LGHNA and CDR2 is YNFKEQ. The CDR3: CASSLTGDTQYF. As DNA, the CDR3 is TGTGCCAGCAGCCTTACCGGAGATACGCAGTATTTT.

The CDR3 sequence: CASSFLGDRSSGNTIYF. The CDR3 DNA reads TGTGCCAGCAGCTTTTTAGGCGACCGGAGCTCTGGAAACACCATATATTTT. The chain carries TRBV12-1 and TRBJ1-3. TRBV12-1 corresponds to a pseudogene. The CDR3 length is 17 residues.

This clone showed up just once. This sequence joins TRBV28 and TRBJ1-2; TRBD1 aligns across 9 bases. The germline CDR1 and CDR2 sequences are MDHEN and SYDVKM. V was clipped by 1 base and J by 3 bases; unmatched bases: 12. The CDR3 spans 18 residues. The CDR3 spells CASSLYEDRGSRDYGYTF. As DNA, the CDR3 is TGTGCCAGCAGTTTATATGAGGACAGGGGTTCAAGAGACTATGGCTACACCTTC.

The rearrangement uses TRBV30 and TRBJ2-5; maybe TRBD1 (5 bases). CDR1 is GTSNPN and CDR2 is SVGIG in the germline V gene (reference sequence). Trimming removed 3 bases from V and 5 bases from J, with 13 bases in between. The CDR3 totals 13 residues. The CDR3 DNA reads TGTGCCTGGAGCCCCCAGGGTATGGAGACCCAGTACTTC. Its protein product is CAWSPQGMETQYF.

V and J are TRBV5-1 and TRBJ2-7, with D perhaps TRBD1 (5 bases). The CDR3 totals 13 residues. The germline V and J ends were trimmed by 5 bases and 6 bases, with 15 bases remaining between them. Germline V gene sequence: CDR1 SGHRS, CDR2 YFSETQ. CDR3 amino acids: CASRWGPLREQYF. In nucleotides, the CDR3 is TGCGCCAGCAGATGGGGCCCTCTTCGCGAGCAGTACTTC.

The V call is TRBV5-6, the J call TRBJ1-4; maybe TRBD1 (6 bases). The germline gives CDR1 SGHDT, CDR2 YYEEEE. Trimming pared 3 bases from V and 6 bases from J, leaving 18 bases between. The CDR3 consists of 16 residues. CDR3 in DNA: TGTGCCAGCAGCTCCAACACAGGGAGGCAGTATGAAAAACTGTTTTTT. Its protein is CASSSNTGRQYEKLFF.

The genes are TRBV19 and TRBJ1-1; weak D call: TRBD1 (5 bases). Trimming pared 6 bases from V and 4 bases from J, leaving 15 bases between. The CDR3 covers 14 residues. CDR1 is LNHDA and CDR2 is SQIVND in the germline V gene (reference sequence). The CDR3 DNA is TGTGCCAGTAGCCGAGGGGCTCGATTCACTGAAGCTTTCTTT. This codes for CASSRGARFTEAFF.

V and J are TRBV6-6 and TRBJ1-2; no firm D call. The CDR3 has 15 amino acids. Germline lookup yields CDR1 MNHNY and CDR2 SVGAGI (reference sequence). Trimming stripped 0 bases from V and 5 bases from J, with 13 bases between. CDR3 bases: TGTGCCAGCAGTTACTCTACGGGCCCGGGGTATGGCTACACCTTC. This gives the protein CASSYSTGPGYGYTF.

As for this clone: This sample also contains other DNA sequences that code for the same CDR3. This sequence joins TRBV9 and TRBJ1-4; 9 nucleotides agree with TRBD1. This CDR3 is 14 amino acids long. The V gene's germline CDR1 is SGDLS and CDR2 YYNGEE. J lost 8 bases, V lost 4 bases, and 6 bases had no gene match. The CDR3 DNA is TGTGCCAGCAGCCTGGGACAGGGCGGGGAAAAACTGTTTTTT. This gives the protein CASSLGQGGEKLFF. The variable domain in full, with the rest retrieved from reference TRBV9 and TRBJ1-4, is DSGVTQTPKHLITATGQRVTLRCSPRSGDLSVYWYQQSLDQGLQFLIQYYNGEERAKGNILERFSAQQFPDLHSELNLSSLELGDSALYFCASSLGQGGEKLFFGSGTQLSVL.

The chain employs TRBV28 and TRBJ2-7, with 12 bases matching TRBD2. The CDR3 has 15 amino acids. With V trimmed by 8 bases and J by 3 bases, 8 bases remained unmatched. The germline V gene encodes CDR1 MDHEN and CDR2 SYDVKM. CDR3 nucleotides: TGTGCCAGCCAATTGACTAGCGGGAGAGTCTACGAGCAGTACTTC. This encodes CASQLTSGRVYEQYF.

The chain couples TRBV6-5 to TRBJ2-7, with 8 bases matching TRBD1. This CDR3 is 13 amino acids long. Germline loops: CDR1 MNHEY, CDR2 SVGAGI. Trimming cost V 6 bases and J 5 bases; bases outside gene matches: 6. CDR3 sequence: CASSLGQDHEQYF. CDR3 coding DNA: TGTGCCAGCAGCCTGGGACAGGACCACGAGCAGTACTTC.